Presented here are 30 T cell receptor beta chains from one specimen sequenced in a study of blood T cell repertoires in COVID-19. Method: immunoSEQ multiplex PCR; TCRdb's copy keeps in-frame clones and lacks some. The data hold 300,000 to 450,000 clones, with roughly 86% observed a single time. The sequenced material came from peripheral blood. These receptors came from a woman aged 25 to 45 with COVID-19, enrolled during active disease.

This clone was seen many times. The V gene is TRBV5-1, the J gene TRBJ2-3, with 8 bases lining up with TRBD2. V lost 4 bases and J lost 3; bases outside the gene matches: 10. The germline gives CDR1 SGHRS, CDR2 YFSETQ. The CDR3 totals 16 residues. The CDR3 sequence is CASSPGVAGSTDTQYF. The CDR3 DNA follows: TGCGCCAGCAGCCCCGGGGTAGCGGGATCTACAGATACGCAGTATTTT.

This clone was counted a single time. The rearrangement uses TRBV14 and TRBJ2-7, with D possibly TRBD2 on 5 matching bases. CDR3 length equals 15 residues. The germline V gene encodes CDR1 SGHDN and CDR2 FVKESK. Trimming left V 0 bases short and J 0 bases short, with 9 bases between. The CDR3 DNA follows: TGTGCCAGCAGCCAAGATATCGGGAACTCCTACGAGCAGTACTTC. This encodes CASSQDIGNSYEQYF.

In nucleotides, the CDR3 is TGCAGCGCGATCGGACAGGGGGCGCGTGAGACTGGCTACACCTTC. This translates into CSAIGQGARETGYTF. The chain recombines TRBV29-1 with TRBJ1-2, with 11 bases that match TRBD1. Germline assignment: CDR1 SQVTM and CDR2 ANQGSEA. This CDR3 is built from 15 residues. V dropped 7 bases and J dropped 7; count of bases not matched to a gene: 14. The entire variable domain, with the rest obtained from reference TRBV29-1 and TRBJ1-2, is as follows: SAVISQKPSRDICQRGTSLTIQCQVDSQVTMMFWYRQQPGQSLTLIATANQGSEATYESGFVIDKFPISRPNLTFSTLTVSNMSPEDSSIYLCSAIGQGARETGYTFGSGTRLTVV.

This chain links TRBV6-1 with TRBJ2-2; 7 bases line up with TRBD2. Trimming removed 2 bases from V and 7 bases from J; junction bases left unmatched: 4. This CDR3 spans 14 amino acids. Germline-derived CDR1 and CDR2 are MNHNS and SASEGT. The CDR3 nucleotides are TGTGCCAGCAGTGAATTGCGGGAGATCGGGGAGCTGTTTTTT. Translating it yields CASSELREIGELFF.

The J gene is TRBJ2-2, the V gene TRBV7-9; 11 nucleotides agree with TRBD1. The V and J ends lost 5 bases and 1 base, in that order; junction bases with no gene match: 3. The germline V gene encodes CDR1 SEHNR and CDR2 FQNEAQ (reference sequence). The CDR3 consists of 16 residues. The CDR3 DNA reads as TGTGCCAGCAGCGGGGGACAGGGGGAGAACACCGGGGAGCTGTTTTTT. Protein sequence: CASSGGQGENTGELFF.

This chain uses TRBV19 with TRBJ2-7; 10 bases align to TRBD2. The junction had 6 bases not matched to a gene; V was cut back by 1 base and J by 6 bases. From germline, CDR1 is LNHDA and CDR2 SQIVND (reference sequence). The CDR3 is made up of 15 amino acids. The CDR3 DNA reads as TGTGCCAGTAGTATAGCCCCTAGCGGGAGTTTCGAGCAGTACTTC. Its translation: CASSIAPSGSFEQYF.

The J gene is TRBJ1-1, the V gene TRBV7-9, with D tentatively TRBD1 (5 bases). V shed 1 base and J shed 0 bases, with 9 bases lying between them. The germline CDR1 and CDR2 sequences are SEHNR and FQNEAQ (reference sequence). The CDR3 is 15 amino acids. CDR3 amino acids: CASSLDPRVNTEAFF. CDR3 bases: TGTGCCAGCAGCTTAGATCCCAGGGTGAACACTGAAGCTTTCTTT. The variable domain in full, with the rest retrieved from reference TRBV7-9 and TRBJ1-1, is DTGVSQNPRHKITKRGQNVTFRCDPISEHNRLYWYRQTLGQGPEFLTYFQNEAQLEKSRLLSDRFSAERPKGSFSTLEIQRTEQGDSAMYLCASSLDPRVNTEAFFGQGTRLTVV.

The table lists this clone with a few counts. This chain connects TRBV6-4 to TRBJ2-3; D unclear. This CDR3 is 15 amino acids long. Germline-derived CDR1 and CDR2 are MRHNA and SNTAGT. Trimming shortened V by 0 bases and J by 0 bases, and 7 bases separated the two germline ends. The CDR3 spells CASSDSLASTDTQYF. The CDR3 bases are TGTGCCAGCAGTGACTCGTTGGCTAGCACAGATACGCAGTATTTT.

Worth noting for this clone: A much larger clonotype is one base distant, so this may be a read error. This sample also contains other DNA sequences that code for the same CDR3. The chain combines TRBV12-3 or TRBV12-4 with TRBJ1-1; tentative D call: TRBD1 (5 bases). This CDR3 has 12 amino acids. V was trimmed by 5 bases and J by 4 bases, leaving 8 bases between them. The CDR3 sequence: CASSQGGTEAFF. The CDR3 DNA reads TGTGCCAGCAGTCAGGGCGGCACTGAAGCTTTCTTT.

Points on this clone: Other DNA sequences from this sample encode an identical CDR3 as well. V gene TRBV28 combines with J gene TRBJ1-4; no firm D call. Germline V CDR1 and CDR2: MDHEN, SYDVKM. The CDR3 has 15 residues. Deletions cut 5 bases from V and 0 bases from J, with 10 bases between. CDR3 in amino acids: CASSPPGATNEKLFF. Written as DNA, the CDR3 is TGTGCCAGCAGTCCCCCGGGTGCAACTAATGAAAAACTGTTTTTT.

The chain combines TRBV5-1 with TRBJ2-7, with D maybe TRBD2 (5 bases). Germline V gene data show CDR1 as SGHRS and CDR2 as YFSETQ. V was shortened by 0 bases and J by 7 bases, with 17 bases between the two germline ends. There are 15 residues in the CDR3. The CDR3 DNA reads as TGCGCCAGCAGCTTGGAGGTGGGAGTACGTCGGGAGCAGTACTTC. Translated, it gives CASSLEVGVRREQYF.

The CDR3 loop is CASSPGLGVGTDTQYF. Written as DNA, the CDR3 is TGTGCCAGCAGCCCCGGACTAGGGGTGGGCACAGATACGCAGTATTTT. This chain uses TRBV3-1 (or the pseudogene TRBV3-2) with TRBJ2-3; 7 nucleotides agree with TRBD2. V lost 4 bases to trimming and J lost 1 base; unmatched junction nucleotides: 8. CDR1 and CDR2 from the germline V gene are LGHDT and YNNKEL (reference sequence). The CDR3 contains 16 residues.

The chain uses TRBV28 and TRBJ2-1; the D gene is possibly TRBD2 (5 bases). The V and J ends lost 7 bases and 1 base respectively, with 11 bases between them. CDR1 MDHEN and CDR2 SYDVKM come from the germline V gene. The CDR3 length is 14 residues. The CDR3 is CASTPEGSYNEQFF. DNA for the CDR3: TGTGCCAGCACCCCAGAGGGTTCCTACAATGAGCAGTTCTTC.

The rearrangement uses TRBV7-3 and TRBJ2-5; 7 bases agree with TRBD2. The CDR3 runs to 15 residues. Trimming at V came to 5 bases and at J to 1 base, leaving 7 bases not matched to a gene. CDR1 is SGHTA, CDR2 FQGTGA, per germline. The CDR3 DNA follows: TGTGCCAGCAGCCCCGGACTAGTTTCCCAAGAGACCCAGTACTTC. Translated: CASSPGLVSQETQYF. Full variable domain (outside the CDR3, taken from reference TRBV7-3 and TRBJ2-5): GAGVSQTPSNKVTEKGKYVELRCDPISGHTALYWYRQSLGQGPEFLIYFQGTGAADDSGLPNDRFFAVRPEGSVSTLKIQRTERGDSAVYLCASSPGLVSQETQYFGPGTRLLVL.

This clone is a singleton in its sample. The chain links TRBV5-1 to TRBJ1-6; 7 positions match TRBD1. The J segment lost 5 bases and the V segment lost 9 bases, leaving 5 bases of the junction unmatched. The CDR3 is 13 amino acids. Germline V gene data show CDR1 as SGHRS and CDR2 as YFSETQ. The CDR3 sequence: CATRGLDNSPLHF. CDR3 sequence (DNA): TGCGCCACTAGGGGGCTGGATAATTCACCCCTCCACTTT.

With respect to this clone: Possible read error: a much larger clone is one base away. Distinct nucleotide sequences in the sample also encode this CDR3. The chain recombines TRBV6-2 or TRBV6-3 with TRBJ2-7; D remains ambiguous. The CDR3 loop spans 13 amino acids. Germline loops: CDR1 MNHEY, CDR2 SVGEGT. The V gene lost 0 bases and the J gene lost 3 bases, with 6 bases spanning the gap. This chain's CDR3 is CASSYSLRYEQYF. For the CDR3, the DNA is TGTGCCAGCAGTTACTCACTGCGCTACGAGCAGTACTTC.

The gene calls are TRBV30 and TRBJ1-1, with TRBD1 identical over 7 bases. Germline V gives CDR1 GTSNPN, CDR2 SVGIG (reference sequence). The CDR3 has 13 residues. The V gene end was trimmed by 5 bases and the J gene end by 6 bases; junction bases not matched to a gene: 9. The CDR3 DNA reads TGTGCCTGGGTCACAGGGGCGGGCTCTGAAGCTTTCTTT. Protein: CAWVTGAGSEAFF.

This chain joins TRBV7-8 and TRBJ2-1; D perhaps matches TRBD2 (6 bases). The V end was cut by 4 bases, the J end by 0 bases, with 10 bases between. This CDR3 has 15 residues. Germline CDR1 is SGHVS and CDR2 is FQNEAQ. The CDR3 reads CASSSKRASYNEQFF. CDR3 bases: TGTGCCAGCAGCTCAAAGCGGGCCTCCTACAATGAGCAGTTCTTC.

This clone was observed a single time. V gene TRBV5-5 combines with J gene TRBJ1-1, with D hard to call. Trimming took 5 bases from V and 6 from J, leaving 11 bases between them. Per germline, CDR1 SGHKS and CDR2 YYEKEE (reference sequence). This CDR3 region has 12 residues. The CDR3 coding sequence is TGTGCCAGCAGGTTATCCTACGCTGAAGCTTTCTTT. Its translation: CASRLSYAEAFF.

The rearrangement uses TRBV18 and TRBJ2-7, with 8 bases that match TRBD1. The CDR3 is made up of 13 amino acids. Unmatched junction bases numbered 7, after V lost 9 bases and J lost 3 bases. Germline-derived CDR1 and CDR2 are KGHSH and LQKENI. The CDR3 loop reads CASSGTGLYEQYF. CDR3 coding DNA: TGTGCCAGTTCCGGGACAGGACTCTACGAGCAGTACTTC.

The CDR3 here is CASSQDFATINEQFF. Here the CDR3 DNA reads TGTGCCAGCAGCCAAGATTTCGCGACTATCAATGAGCAGTTCTTC. The rearrangement links TRBV3-1 (or the pseudogene TRBV3-2) to TRBJ2-1; the D gene is possibly TRBD2 (5 bases). Germline V gene data show CDR1 as LGHDT and CDR2 as YNNKEL (reference sequence). Trimming shortened V by 0 bases and J by 6 bases, and 12 bases separated the two germline ends. The CDR3 runs to 15 residues.

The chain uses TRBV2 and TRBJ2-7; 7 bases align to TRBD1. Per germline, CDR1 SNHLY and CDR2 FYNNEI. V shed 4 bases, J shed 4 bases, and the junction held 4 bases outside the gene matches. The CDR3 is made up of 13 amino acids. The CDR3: CASSGGGRYEQYF. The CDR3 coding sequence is TGTGCCAGCAGTGGAGGGGGCCGTTACGAGCAGTACTTC.

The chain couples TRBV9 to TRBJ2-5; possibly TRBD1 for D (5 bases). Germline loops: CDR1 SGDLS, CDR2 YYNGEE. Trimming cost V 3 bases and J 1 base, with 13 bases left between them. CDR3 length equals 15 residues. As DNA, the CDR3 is TGTGCCAGCAGCGGGGGCTGGGGCGGCCAAGAGACCCAGTACTTC. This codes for CASSGGWGGQETQYF.

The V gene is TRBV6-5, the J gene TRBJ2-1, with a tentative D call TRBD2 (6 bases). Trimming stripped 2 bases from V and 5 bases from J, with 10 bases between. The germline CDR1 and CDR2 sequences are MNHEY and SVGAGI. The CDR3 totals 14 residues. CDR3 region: CASSYGAGNNEQFF. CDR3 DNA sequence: TGTGCCAGCAGTTACGGGGCGGGGAACAATGAGCAGTTCTTC.

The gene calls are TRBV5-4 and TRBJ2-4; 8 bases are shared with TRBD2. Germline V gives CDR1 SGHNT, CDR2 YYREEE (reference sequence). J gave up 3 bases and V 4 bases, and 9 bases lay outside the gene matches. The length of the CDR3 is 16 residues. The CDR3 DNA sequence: TGTGCCAGCAGCCCGGGGGGGGATACGGGCAAAAACATTCAGTACTTC. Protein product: CASSPGGDTGKNIQYF.

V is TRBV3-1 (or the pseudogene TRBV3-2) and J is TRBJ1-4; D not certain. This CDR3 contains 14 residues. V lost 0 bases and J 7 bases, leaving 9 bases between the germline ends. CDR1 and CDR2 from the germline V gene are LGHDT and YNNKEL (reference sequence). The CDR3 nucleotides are TGTGCCAGCAGCCAAGACGGCGGAGGTGAAAAACTGTTTTTT. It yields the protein CASSQDGGGEKLFF.

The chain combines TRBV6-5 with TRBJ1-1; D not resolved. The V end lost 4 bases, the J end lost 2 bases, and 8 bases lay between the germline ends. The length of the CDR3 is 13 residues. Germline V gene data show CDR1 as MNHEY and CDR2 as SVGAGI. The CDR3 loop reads CASSSLSNTEAFF. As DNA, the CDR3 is TGTGCCAGCAGTTCTCTCTCCAACACTGAAGCTTTCTTT.

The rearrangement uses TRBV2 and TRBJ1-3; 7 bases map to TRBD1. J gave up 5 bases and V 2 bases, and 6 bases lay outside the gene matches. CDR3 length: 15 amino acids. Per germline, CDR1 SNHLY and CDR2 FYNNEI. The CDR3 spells CASSENMGQRNTIYF. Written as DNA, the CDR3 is TGTGCCAGCAGTGAAAACATGGGACAGAGAAACACCATATATTTT.

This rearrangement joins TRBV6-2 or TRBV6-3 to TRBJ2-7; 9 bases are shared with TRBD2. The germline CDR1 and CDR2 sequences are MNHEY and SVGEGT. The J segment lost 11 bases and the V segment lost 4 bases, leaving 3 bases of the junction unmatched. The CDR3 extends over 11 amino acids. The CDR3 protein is CASSLAGVKYF. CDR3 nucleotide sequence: TGTGCCAGCAGTTTAGCGGGAGTGAAGTACTTC.

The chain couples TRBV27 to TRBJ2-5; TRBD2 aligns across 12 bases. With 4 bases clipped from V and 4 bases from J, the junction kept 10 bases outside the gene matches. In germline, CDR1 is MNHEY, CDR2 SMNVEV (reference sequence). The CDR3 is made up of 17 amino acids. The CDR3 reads CASSSTSGRGLSETQYF. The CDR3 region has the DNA TGTGCCAGCAGTTCGACTAGCGGGAGAGGTTTGTCAGAGACCCAGTACTTC.